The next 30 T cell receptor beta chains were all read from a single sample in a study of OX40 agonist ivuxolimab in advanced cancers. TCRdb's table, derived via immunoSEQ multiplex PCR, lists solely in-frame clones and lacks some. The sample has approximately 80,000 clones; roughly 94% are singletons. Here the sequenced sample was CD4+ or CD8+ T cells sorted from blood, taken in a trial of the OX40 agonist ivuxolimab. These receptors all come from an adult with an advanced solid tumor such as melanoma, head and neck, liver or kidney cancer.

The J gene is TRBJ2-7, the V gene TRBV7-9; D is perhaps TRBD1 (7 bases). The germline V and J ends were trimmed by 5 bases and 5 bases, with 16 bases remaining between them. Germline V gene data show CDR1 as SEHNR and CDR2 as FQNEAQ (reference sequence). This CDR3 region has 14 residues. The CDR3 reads CASSRQGLINEQYF. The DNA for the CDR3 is TGTGCCAGCAGCCGACAGGGACTTATAAACGAGCAGTACTTC.

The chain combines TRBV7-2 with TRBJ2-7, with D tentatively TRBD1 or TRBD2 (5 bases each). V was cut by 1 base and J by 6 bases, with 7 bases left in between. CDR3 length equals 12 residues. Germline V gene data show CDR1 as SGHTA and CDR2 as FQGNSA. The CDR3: CASSLDGAEQYF. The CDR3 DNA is TGTGCCAGCAGCTTAGACGGGGCCGAGCAGTACTTC.

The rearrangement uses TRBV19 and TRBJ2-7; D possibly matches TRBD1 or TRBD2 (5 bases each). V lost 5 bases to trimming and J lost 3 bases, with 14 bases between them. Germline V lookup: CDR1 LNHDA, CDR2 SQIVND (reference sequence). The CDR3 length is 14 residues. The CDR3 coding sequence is TGTGCCAGTAGTCATCCGGGGCCTATCTACGAGCAGTACTTC. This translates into CASSHPGPIYEQYF.

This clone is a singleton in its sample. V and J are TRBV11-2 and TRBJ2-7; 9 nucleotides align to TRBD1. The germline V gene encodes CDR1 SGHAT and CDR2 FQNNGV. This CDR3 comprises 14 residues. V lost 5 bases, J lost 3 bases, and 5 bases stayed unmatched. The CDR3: CASSPGTGLYEQYF. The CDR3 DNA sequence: TGTGCCAGCAGCCCGGGGACAGGGCTCTACGAGCAGTACTTC.

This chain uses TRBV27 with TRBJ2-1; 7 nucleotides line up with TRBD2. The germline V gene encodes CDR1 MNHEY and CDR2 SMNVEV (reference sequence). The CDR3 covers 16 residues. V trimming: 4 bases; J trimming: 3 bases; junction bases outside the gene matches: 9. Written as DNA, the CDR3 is TGTGCCAGCAGTTCCTCGAAGAGCGGGGTCTACAATGAGCAGTTCTTC. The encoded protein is CASSSSKSGVYNEQFF.

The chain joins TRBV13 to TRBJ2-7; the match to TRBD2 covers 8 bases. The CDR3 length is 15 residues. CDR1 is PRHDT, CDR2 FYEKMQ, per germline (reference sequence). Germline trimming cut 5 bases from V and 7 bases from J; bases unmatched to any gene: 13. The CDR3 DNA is TGTGCCAGCAGCCCGGGAGGGACCGGGGTTCGGGAGCAGTACTTC. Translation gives CASSPGGTGVREQYF.

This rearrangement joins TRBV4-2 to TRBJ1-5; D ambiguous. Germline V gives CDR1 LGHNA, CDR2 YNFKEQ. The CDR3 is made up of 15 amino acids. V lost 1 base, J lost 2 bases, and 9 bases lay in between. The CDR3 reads CASSQGYTGNQPQHF. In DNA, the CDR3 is TGTGCCAGCAGCCAAGGTTACACAGGCAATCAGCCCCAGCATTTT.

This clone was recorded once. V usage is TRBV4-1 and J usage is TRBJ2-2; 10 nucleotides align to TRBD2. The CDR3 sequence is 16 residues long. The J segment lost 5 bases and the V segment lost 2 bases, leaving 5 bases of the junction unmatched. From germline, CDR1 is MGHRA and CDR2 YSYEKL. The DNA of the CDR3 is TGCGCCAGCAGCCAAATCCTAGCGGGAGAAACCGGGGAGCTGTTTTTT. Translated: CASSQILAGETGELFF.

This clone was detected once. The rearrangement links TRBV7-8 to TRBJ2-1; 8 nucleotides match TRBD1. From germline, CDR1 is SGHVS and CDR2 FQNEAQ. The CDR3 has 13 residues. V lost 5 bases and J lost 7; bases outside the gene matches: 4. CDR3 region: CASSPRTGNEQFF. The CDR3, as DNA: TGTGCCAGCAGCCCCCGGACAGGGAATGAGCAGTTCTTC. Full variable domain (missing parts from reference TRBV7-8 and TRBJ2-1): GAGVSQSPRYKVAKRGQDVALRCDPISGHVSLFWYQQALGQGPEFLTYFQNEAQLDKSGLPSDRFFAERPEGSVSTLKIQRTQQEDSAVYLCASSPRTGNEQFFGPGTRLTVL.

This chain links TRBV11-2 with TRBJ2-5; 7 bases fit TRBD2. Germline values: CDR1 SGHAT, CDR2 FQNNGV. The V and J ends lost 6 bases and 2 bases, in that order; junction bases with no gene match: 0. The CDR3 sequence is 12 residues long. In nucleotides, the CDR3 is TGTGCCAGCAGGGGGGGGCAAGAGACCCAGTACTTC. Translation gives CASRGGQETQYF.

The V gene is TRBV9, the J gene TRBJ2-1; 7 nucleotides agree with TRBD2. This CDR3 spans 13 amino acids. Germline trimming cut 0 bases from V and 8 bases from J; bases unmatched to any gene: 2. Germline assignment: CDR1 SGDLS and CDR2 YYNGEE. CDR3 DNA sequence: TGTGCCAGCAGCGTAGGTGGGGGGGATGAGCAGTTCTTC. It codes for CASSVGGGDEQFF.

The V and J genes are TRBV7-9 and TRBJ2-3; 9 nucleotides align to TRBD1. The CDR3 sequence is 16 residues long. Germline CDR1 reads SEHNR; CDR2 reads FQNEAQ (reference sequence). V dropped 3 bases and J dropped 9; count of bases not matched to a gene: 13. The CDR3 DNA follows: TGTGCCAGCAGCTTCCGGGGGTCGGACAGGGGTGTCACGCAGTATTTT. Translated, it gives CASSFRGSDRGVTQYF.

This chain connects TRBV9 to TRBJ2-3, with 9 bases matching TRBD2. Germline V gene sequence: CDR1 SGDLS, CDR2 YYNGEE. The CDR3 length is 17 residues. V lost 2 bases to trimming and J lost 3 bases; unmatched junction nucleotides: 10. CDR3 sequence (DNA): TGTGCCAGCAGCGTCCCGCGGGCGGGGGGGCGAACAGATACGCAGTATTTT. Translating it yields CASSVPRAGGRTDTQYF.

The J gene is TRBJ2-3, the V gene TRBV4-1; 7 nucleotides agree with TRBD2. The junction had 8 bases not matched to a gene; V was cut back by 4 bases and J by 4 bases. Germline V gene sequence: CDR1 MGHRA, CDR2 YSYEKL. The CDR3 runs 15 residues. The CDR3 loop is CASSLQRGGADTQYF. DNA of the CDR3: TGCGCCAGCAGCCTTCAGCGGGGTGGTGCAGATACGCAGTATTTT.

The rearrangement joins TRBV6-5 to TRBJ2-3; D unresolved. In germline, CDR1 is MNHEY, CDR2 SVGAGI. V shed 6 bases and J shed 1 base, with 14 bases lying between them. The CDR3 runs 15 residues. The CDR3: CASSPPGHGTDTQYF. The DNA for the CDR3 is TGTGCCAGCAGCCCGCCCGGTCACGGCACAGATACGCAGTATTTT.

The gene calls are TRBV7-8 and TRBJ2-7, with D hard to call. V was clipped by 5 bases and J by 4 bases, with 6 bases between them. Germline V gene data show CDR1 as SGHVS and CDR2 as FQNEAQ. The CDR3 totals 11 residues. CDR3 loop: CASSPWYEQYF. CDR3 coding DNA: TGTGCCAGCAGCCCCTGGTACGAGCAGTACTTC.

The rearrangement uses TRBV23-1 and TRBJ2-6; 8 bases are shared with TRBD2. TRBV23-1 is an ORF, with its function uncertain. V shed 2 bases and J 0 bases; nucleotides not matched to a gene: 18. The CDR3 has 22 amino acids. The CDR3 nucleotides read TGCGCCAGCAGTCAACCTAGGATGGTGATTGGCGGGAGGACCTCTGGGGCCAACGTCCTGACTTTC. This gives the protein CASSQPRMVIGGRTSGANVLTF.

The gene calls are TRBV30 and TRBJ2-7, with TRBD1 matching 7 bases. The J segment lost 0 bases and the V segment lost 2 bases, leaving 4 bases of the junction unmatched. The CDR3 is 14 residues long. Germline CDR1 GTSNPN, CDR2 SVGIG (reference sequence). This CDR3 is CAWSRTGASYEQYF. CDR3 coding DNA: TGTGCCTGGAGTAGGACAGGCGCCTCCTACGAGCAGTACTTC.

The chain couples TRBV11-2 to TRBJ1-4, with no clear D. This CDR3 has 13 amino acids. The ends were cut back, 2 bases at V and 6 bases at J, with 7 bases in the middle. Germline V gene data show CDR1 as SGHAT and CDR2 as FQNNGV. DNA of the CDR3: TGTGCCAGCAGCTTACAGGACTATGAAAAACTGTTTTTT. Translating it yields CASSLQDYEKLFF.

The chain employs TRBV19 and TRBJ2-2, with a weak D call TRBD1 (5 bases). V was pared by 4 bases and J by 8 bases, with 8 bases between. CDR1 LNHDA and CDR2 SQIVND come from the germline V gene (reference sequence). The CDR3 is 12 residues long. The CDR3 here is CASSTRVGELFF. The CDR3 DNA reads TGTGCCAGTAGTACCAGGGTTGGGGAGCTGTTTTTT.

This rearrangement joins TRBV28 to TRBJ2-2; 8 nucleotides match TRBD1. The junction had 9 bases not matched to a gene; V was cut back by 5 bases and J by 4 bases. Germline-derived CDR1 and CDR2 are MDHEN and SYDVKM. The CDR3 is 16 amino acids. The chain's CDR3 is CASSPPTGEGTGELFF. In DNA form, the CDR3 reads TGTGCCAGCAGTCCCCCGACAGGGGAAGGCACCGGGGAGCTGTTTTTT.

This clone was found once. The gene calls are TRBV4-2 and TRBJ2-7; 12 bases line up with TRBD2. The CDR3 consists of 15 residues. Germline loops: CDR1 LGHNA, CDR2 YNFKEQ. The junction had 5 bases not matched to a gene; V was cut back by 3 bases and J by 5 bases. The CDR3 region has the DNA TGTGCCAGCAGCCAGACTAGCGGGAGAATGCACGAGCAGTACTTC. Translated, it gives CASSQTSGRMHEQYF.

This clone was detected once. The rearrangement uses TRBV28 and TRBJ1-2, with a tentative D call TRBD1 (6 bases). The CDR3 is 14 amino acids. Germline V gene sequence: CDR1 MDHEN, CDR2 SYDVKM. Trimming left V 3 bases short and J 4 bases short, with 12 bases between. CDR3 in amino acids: CASSFGTGTYGYTF. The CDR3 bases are TGTGCCAGCAGTTTCGGAACAGGGACCTATGGCTACACCTTC.

CDR3: CASSGAKNIQYF. The CDR3 DNA reads as TGTGCCAGCAGTGGGGCCAAAAACATTCAGTACTTC. V and J are TRBV6-5 and TRBJ2-4; D is undetermined. Per the germline V gene, CDR1 is MNHEY and CDR2 is SVGAGI. The CDR3 totals 12 residues. V was cut by 5 bases and J by 1 base, with 3 bases left in between.

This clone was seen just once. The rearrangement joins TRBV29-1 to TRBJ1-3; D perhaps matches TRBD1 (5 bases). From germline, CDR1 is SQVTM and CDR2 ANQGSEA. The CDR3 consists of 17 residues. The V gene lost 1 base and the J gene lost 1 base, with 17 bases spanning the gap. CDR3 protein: CSVEVGPRSFSGNTIYF. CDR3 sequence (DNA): TGCAGCGTTGAAGTGGGGCCCCGATCTTTTTCTGGAAACACCATATATTTT.

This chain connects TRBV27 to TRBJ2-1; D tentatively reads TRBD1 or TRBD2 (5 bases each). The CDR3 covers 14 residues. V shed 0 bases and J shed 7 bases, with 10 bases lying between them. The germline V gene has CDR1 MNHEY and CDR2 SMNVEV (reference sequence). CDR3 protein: CASSLSTWGNEQFF. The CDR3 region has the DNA TGTGCCAGCAGTTTATCGACTTGGGGGAATGAGCAGTTCTTC.

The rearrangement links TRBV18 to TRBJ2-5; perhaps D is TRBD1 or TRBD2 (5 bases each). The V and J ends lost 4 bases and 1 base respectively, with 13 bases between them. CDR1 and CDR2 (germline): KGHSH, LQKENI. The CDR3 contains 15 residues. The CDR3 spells CASSLAGDLQETQYF. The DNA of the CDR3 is TGTGCCAGCTCACTTGCCGGGGACCTCCAAGAGACCCAGTACTTC.

Here the CDR3 reads CASSLAPSGAKYEQYF. CDR3 sequence (DNA): TGTGCCAGCAGCTTAGCACCTAGCGGTGCGAAATACGAGCAGTACTTC. The chain is built from TRBV7-9 and TRBJ2-7, with 7 bases identical to TRBD2. Germline CDR1 SEHNR, CDR2 FQNEAQ (reference sequence). Germline trimming cut 0 bases from V and 4 bases from J; bases unmatched to any gene: 9. The CDR3 is 16 residues long.

CDR3 DNA sequence: TGTGCCAGCAGTTCCCTCCCTTCGACAGGGGCAACGGACGAGCAGTACTTC. This sequence encodes CASSSLPSTGATDEQYF. The genes are TRBV28 and TRBJ2-7; 8 nucleotides line up with TRBD1. Losses at the gene ends were 4 bases for V and 5 bases for J; bases not matched to a gene: 16. This CDR3 spans 17 amino acids. The germline gives CDR1 MDHEN, CDR2 SYDVKM.

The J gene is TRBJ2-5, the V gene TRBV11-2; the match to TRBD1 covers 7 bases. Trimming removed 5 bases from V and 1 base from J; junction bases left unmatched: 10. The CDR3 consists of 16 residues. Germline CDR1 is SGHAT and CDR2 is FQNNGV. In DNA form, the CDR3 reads TGTGCCAGCAGCCCAGGCCCTGACAGGGCCCAAGAGACCCAGTACTTC. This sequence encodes CASSPGPDRAQETQYF.